One sample yielded the 30 T cell receptor beta chains listed below, sequenced in a study of regulatory T cells in long-lasting Graves disease. According to the study, TCR beta libraries were built with iRepertoire HTBI primers and CDR3-region Arm-PCR. One entry per CDR3 protein results from TCRdb running MiXCR on the multiplex PCR reads. This sample has 350,000 to 500,000 distinct CDR3 sequences; 21% occur once, and the top ten carry about 13%. Time point described: persistent/refractory GD, antithyroid drugs over 5 years with positive TRAb. From PBMCs, RNA was extracted and then used to make the TCR library. Source: peripheral blood mononuclear cells (PBMCs), taken when the disease was refractory, from a patient treated with antithyroid drugs. The receptors here all came from a female donor with Graves disease.

The chain links TRBV15 to TRBJ2-2; 10 bases fit TRBD2. Trimming removed 9 bases from V and 1 base from J; junction bases left unmatched: 14. Per germline, CDR1 LNHNV and CDR2 YYDKDF (reference sequence). The CDR3 covers 18 residues. CDR3 coding DNA: TGTGCCACGGAAGTAGGGACTAGCGTGGATCAGAACACCGGGGAGCTGTTTTTT. It encodes CATEVGTSVDQNTGELFF.

This clonotype appeared a single time. This rearrangement joins TRBV5-1 to TRBJ2-5; D possibly corresponds to TRBD2 (6 bases). The length of the CDR3 is 14 residues. CDR1 and CDR2 (germline): SGHRS, YFSETQ. Trimming removed 0 bases from V and 2 bases from J, with 8 bases in between. The CDR3 spells CASSLEGRQETQYF. In DNA, the CDR3 is TGCGCCAGCAGCTTGGAAGGGAGGCAAGAGACCCAGTACTTC.

This clonotype was seen repeatedly, ten times or more. The rearrangement joins TRBV6-1 to TRBJ1-3; no definite D call. The length of the CDR3 is 14 residues. V was pared by 8 bases and J by 4 bases, with 15 bases between. The germline gives CDR1 MNHNS, CDR2 SASEGT. The CDR3 reads CASPRYQRGNTIYF. The CDR3 DNA reads TGTGCCAGCCCCCGGTACCAGAGAGGAAACACCATATATTTT.

The rearrangement uses TRBV6-2 or TRBV6-3 and TRBJ2-1; 10 bases fit TRBD1. Germline loops: CDR1 MNHEY, CDR2 SVGEGT. The junction had 12 bases not matched to a gene; V was cut back by 6 bases and J by 4 bases. The CDR3 runs to 17 residues. CDR3 bases: TGTGCCAGCAGGAAAACCACCGGGACAGGGGCTTACAATGAGCAGTTCTTC. Translated: CASRKTTGTGAYNEQFF.

This clonotype was picked up many times. CDR3 coding DNA: TGTGCCAGCAGTTTGCACGGGACAGTTATCTCCTACGAGCAGTACTTC. This translates into CASSLHGTVISYEQYF. V usage is TRBV28 and J usage is TRBJ2-7; 7 bases align to TRBD1. This CDR3 is built from 16 residues. The trim removed 3 bases at V and 0 bases at J, leaving 8 bases unmatched. CDR1 and CDR2 from the germline V gene are MDHEN and SYDVKM.

Ten or more counts support this clonotype. This sequence joins TRBV30 and TRBJ2-5; D perhaps matches TRBD1 (6 bases). V was clipped by 2 bases and J by 5 bases, with 6 bases between them. The CDR3 has 11 amino acids. The V gene's germline CDR1 is GTSNPN and CDR2 SVGIG (reference sequence). CDR3 sequence reads: CAWSQGETQYF. CDR3 nucleotide sequence: TGTGCCTGGAGTCAGGGGGAGACCCAGTACTTC.

This clonotype was counted only a few times. The chain carries TRBV30 and TRBJ2-6, with no clear D. The CDR3 runs to 12 residues. V was trimmed by 2 bases and J by 4 bases, leaving 3 bases between them. Germline values: CDR1 GTSNPN, CDR2 SVGIG (reference sequence). The DNA of the CDR3 is TGTGCCTGGAGTTGGGGGGCCAACGTCCTGACTTTC. This codes for CAWSWGANVLTF.

This clonotype appeared many times. CDR3: CASSFPLRDRGLEQYF. The CDR3 DNA sequence: TGTGCCAGCAGTTTCCCACTCCGGGACAGGGGTTTGGAGCAGTACTTC. V and J are TRBV28 and TRBJ2-7; 10 bases match TRBD1. Germline lookup yields CDR1 MDHEN and CDR2 SYDVKM. The CDR3 is 16 amino acids. V gave up 3 bases and J gave up 7 bases; unmatched junction bases: 12.

As DNA, the CDR3 is TGCAGTGCTAGAGTTAGGACTAGCGGGAGCGGGGAGCAGTTCTTC. Translated, it gives CSARVRTSGSGEQFF. The V call is TRBV20-1, the J call TRBJ2-1; 13 bases align to TRBD2. This CDR3 is 15 amino acids long. Trimming took 1 base from V and 10 from J; bases not matched to a gene: 7. Germline V lookup: CDR1 DFQATT, CDR2 SNEGSKA (reference sequence).

This clonotype appeared a few times. The rearrangement uses TRBV6-2 or TRBV6-3 and TRBJ2-7; D ambiguous. The ends were cut back, 5 bases at V and 2 bases at J, with 13 bases in the middle. The CDR3 is made up of 14 amino acids. Germline CDR1 MNHEY, CDR2 SVGEGT. CDR3 amino acids: CASSKGSEAYEQYF. The CDR3 DNA reads TGTGCCAGCAGTAAGGGATCAGAGGCCTACGAGCAGTACTTC.

The sample holds a few counts of this clonotype. V and J are TRBV27 and TRBJ1-1; D gene uncertain. Looked up from germline, CDR1 is MNHEY and CDR2 is SMNVEV (reference sequence). Trimming shortened V by 4 bases and J by 0 bases, and 6 bases separated the two germline ends. The CDR3 consists of 13 residues. CDR3 nucleotide sequence: TGTGCCAGCAGTTCAGTTATGAACACTGAAGCTTTCTTT. Protein: CASSSVMNTEAFF.

This clonotype was seen repeatedly, ten times or more. The chain links TRBV5-1 to TRBJ2-7; D tentatively reads TRBD1 or TRBD2 (5 bases each). The CDR3 spans 15 residues. Trimming stripped 0 bases from V and 4 bases from J, with 14 bases between. Germline V gives CDR1 SGHRS, CDR2 YFSETQ. In nucleotides, the CDR3 is TGCGCCAGCAGCTTGGGGGACCTCACAAGGTACGAGCAGTACTTC. It codes for CASSLGDLTRYEQYF.

A word on this clonotype: This may be a read error: a much more frequent sequence differs by one nucleotide. The chain links TRBV13 to TRBJ2-6; D not certain. This CDR3 contains 14 residues. Germline values: CDR1 PRHDT, CDR2 FYEKMQ (reference sequence). Trimming left V 1 base short and J 2 bases short, with 3 bases between. The CDR3 DNA reads TGTGCCAGCAGCTTAGTGACTGGGGCCAACGTCCTGACTTTC. This codes for CASSLVTGANVLTF.

There are a few counts of this clonotype. The chain employs TRBV20-1 and TRBJ1-5; the D is unclear. CDR3 length: 13 residues. The V and J ends lost 3 bases and 3 bases respectively, with 9 bases between them. Germline loops: CDR1 DFQATT, CDR2 SNEGSKA (reference sequence). CDR3 protein: CSASESVNQPQHF. CDR3 DNA sequence: TGCAGTGCTAGCGAGTCAGTCAATCAGCCCCAGCATTTT.

This clonotype was seen repeatedly, ten times or more. This sequence joins TRBV5-1 and TRBJ2-7; 8 positions agree with TRBD1. Germline CDR1 and CDR2: SGHRS and YFSETQ. The trim removed 4 bases at V and 9 bases at J, leaving 12 bases unmatched. The CDR3 spans 14 residues. The CDR3 coding sequence is TGCGCCAGCAGCCCGGACCGACAGGGGTCTTTGCAGTACTTC. This translates into CASSPDRQGSLQYF.

This clonotype was seen at least ten times. The chain couples TRBV6-1 to TRBJ1-1, with D uncertain. The CDR3 loop spans 13 amino acids. V lost 7 bases and J lost 2, with 11 bases in between. The germline V gene encodes CDR1 MNHNS and CDR2 SASEGT. In DNA form, the CDR3 reads TGTGCCAGCACCCTGGGCCCTAACACTGAAGCTTTCTTT. It translates to CASTLGPNTEAFF.

Ten or more counts support this clonotype. This chain links TRBV20-1 with TRBJ1-3; 7 positions match TRBD1. Germline CDR1 reads DFQATT; CDR2 reads SNEGSKA (reference sequence). The CDR3 is 13 residues long. V was pared by 5 bases and J by 2 bases, with 3 bases of the junction left unmatched. CDR3: CSAVDRAGNTIYF. The CDR3 coding sequence is TGCAGTGCTGTAGACAGGGCTGGAAACACCATATATTTT.

There are many counts of this clonotype. The chain employs TRBV7-3 and TRBJ1-1; TRBD1 is a possible D gene (5 bases). Trimming took 2 bases from V and 0 from J, leaving 10 bases between them. Germline assignment: CDR1 SGHTA and CDR2 FQGTGA. The CDR3 covers 15 residues. The CDR3 DNA is TGTGCCAGCAGCTTATCAGGGACTATGAACACTGAAGCTTTCTTT. This gives the protein CASSLSGTMNTEAFF. The full variable domain, with the rest looked up from reference TRBV7-3 and TRBJ1-1, is GAGVSQTPSNKVTEKGKYVELRCDPISGHTALYWYRQSLGQGPEFLIYFQGTGAADDSGLPNDRFFAVRPEGSVSTLKIQRTERGDSAVYLCASSLSGTMNTEAFFGQGTRLTVV.

This clonotype has more than one count but fewer than ten. This rearrangement joins TRBV20-1 to TRBJ1-1; D might be TRBD1 (5 bases). CDR1 is DFQATT and CDR2 is SNEGSKA in the germline V gene (reference sequence). This CDR3 is 11 amino acids long. Trimming removed 1 base from V and 10 bases from J, with 10 bases in between. The CDR3 nucleotides are TGCAGTGCTAGAGGGCAGGGAAGAGCTTTCTTT. Encoded protein: CSARGQGRAFF.

This clonotype was seen at least ten times. This chain joins TRBV2 and TRBJ1-1; no clear D. The CDR3 has 12 residues. With 3 bases removed from V and 8 bases from J, the gap between germline ends came to 10 bases. Per the germline V gene, CDR1 is SNHLY and CDR2 is FYNNEI. The DNA of the CDR3 is TGTGCCAGCAGTGATGTAGGTGGGGAAGCTTTCTTT. Amino acid sequence: CASSDVGGEAFF.

This clonotype has ten or more counts. The genes are TRBV20-1 and TRBJ1-1; D unresolved. With 5 bases removed from V and 3 bases from J, the gap between germline ends came to 16 bases. Germline V gene lookup returns CDR1 DFQATT and CDR2 SNEGSKA (reference sequence). CDR3 size: 14 residues. CDR3 DNA sequence: TGCAGTGCTGTCGTTCCGACACACCACACTGAAGCTTTCTTT. Translation gives CSAVVPTHHTEAFF.

This clonotype was counted only a few times. The chain employs TRBV20-1 and TRBJ2-2; no definite D call. V lost 4 bases, J lost 1 base, and 7 bases lay in between. CDR1 and CDR2 (germline): DFQATT, SNEGSKA (reference sequence). This CDR3 has 13 residues. The CDR3 reads CSAIYENTGELFF. CDR3 nucleotides: TGCAGTGCTATTTACGAGAACACCGGGGAGCTGTTTTTT.

This chain uses TRBV28 with TRBJ2-1; perhaps D is TRBD1 or TRBD2 (5 bases each). This CDR3 spans 18 amino acids. Deletions cut 4 bases from V and 0 bases from J, with 19 bases between. Germline values: CDR1 MDHEN, CDR2 SYDVKM. The CDR3 loop is CASSSMGVRGPSYNEQFF. In DNA, the CDR3 is TGTGCCAGCAGTTCTATGGGGGTTCGGGGTCCCTCCTACAATGAGCAGTTCTTC.

V gene TRBV27 combines with J gene TRBJ2-3; no firm D call. V was clipped by 5 bases and J by 1 base, with 13 bases between them. This CDR3 is built from 15 residues. Germline V gene lookup returns CDR1 MNHEY and CDR2 SMNVEV (reference sequence). DNA of the CDR3: TGTGCCAGCAGTCTAACTACCACTGGCACAGATACGCAGTATTTT. This codes for CASSLTTTGTDTQYF.

This clonotype was observed once. The rearrangement links TRBV7-9 to TRBJ1-3, with no clear D. CDR3 length: 16 residues. Germline V gives CDR1 SEHNR, CDR2 FQNEAQ (reference sequence). Trimming took off 8 bases at V and 0 bases at J, with 17 bases between the two ends. The CDR3 here is CASGSPQADSGNTIYF. The CDR3, as DNA: TGTGCCAGCGGATCCCCCCAGGCAGACTCTGGAAACACCATATATTTT.

This clonotype was observed many times. This chain uses TRBV6-2 or TRBV6-3 with TRBJ2-7, with 10 bases fitting TRBD2. The V gene end was trimmed by 5 bases and the J gene end by 4 bases; junction bases not matched to a gene: 5. Germline loops: CDR1 MNHEY, CDR2 SVGEGT. This CDR3 region has 14 residues. CDR3 sequence: CASSRGLADYEQYF. The CDR3 DNA reads as TGTGCCAGCAGTCGCGGACTAGCGGATTACGAGCAGTACTTC.

This clonotype was recorded many times. This chain joins TRBV7-9 and TRBJ2-7, with no clear D. The germline V gene has CDR1 SEHNR and CDR2 FQNEAQ (reference sequence). V lost 5 bases and J lost 5, with 16 bases in between. This CDR3 region has 14 residues. The CDR3 spells CASSLTGFADEQYF. The CDR3 region has the DNA TGTGCCAGCAGCCTAACCGGGTTTGCTGACGAGCAGTACTTC. Using reference TRBV7-9 and TRBJ2-7 for the parts outside the CDR3, the full variable domain is DTGVSQNPRHKITKRGQNVTFRCDPISEHNRLYWYRQTLGQGPEFLTYFQNEAQLEKSRLLSDRFSAERPKGSFSTLEIQRTEQGDSAMYLCASSLTGFADEQYFGPGTRLTVT.

This clonotype was recorded many times. The chain is built from TRBV12-5 and TRBJ1-2, with 9 bases fitting TRBD1. Trimming took 3 bases from V and 6 from J; bases not matched to a gene: 14. CDR3 length: 17 residues. Germline V lookup: CDR1 LGHNT, CDR2 FRNRAP. CDR3 residues: CASGFTLGTGNLDGYTF. CDR3 in DNA: TGTGCTAGTGGTTTCACACTGGGGACAGGGAATTTGGATGGCTACACCTTC.

Many counts were recorded for this clonotype. The rearrangement uses TRBV2 and TRBJ2-7, with 9 positions matching TRBD2. This CDR3 has 14 amino acids. V lost 4 bases and J lost 3; bases outside the gene matches: 4. Germline V gene lookup returns CDR1 SNHLY and CDR2 FYNNEI. CDR3 sequence: CASSGGREGYEQYF. The CDR3, as DNA: TGTGCCAGCAGTGGGGGGCGGGAGGGCTACGAGCAGTACTTC. Full variable domain (rest looked up from reference TRBV2 and TRBJ2-7): EPEVTQTPSHQVTQMGQEVILRCVPISNHLYFYWYRQILGQKVEFLVSFYNNEISEKSEIFDDQFSVERPDGSNFTLKIRSTKLEDSAMYFCASSGGREGYEQYFGPGTRLTVT.

This clonotype was observed a handful of times. The chain employs TRBV19 and TRBJ1-1; D gene unclear. Trimming took off 4 bases at V and 1 base at J, with 13 bases between the two ends. This CDR3 is built from 15 residues. Germline V gene data show CDR1 as LNHDA and CDR2 as SQIVND (reference sequence). The CDR3 reads CASSTDHHGNTEAFF. The CDR3 coding sequence is TGTGCCAGTAGTACGGATCACCACGGGAACACTGAAGCTTTCTTT. The variable domain in full, with the rest retrieved from reference TRBV19 and TRBJ1-1, is DGGITQSPKYLFRKEGQNVTLSCEQNLNHDAMYWYRQDPGQGLRLIYYSQIVNDFQKGDIAEGYSVSREKKESFPLTVTSAQKNPTAFYLCASSTDHHGNTEAFFGQGTRLTVV.